This TCR beta chain was captured by sequencing in a study of cytomegalovirus exposure and HLA in healthy donors. About the study: Earlier sequencing of some 190 million T cells yielded 90 million to 140 million unique TCR beta sequences. Broader study findings: What a later analysis reportedly showed was that an Asian-associated ancestry cluster had fewer N-insertions than the approximately 670-donor mean. Highest at DRB1 and lowest at HLA-C, TCR association rates differed among HLA loci in a later analysis. There were about 160 TCR beta chains listed as cytomegalovirus-associated.

Trimming removed 5 bases from V and 0 bases from J, with 20 bases in between. CDR1 MDHEN and CDR2 SYDVKM come from the germline V gene. The CDR3 totals 18 residues. Of note for this clone: Its specificity is unknown.

The PCR employed 60 Vbeta primers together with 13 Jbeta primers. Sequenced by immunoSEQ multiplex PCR; TCRdb stores in-frame clones only, minus some. The repertoire holds roughly 140,000 clones, with roughly four fifths as singletons. This chain joins TRBV28 and TRBJ1-5; TRBD1 might be the D (5 bases). This TCR derives from a man aged 25 to 40 in good health and CMV-seropositive. Sequenced input: PBMCs. The DNA of the CDR3 is TGTGCCAGCAGTCGAACTCCGCAAACGACAGCTAGCAATCAGCCCCAGCATTTT. Translation: CASSRTPQTTASNQPQHF. The variable domain in full, with the rest retrieved from reference TRBV28 and TRBJ1-5, is DVKVTQSSRYLVKRTGEKVFLECVQDMDHENMFWYRQDPGLGLRLIYFSYDVKMKEKGDIPEGYSVSREKKERFSLILESASTNQTSMYLCASSRTPQTTASNQPQHFGDGTRLSIL.